The 4 T cell receptor beta chains below were found in one sample sequenced in a study of T cell changes during pregnancy in multiple sclerosis (dated by TCRdb to about 2019). The receptor library was made with the immunoSEQ multiplex PCR assay. TCRdb took this table from immuneACCESS and kept in-frame rearrangements with V and J called. Such tables lack part of the clones; where checked against another copy, unresolved V genes explain under half of the gap, and the rest is unexplained. The sample table shows some 60,000 clones, and approximately 91% are seen once. The ten largest make up 1% to 1.5% of the sample. The sample consisted of peripheral blood, taken in the second trimester of pregnancy. These receptors all stem from a female donor with multiple sclerosis, enrolled in a pregnancy study.

The chain recombines TRBV6-5 with TRBJ2-7, with 11 bases matching TRBD2. The J segment lost 5 bases and the V segment lost 6 bases, leaving 3 bases of the junction unmatched. CDR3 size: 13 residues. The V gene's germline CDR1 is MNHEY and CDR2 SVGAGI. The CDR3 loop is CASRRGLADEQYF. In DNA form, the CDR3 reads TGTGCCAGCAGGAGGGGACTAGCGGACGAGCAGTACTTC.

J is TRBJ2-6 and V is TRBV2; 9 bases line up with TRBD1. The V gene end was trimmed by 6 bases and the J gene end by 2 bases; junction bases not matched to a gene: 8. CDR1 is SNHLY and CDR2 is FYNNEI in the germline V gene. The CDR3 length is 17 residues. The CDR3 sequence is CASRGGTGLPGANVLTF. The CDR3 DNA follows: TGTGCCAGCAGGGGGGGGACAGGGTTGCCTGGGGCCAACGTCCTGACTTTC.

This sequence joins TRBV18 and TRBJ2-5; D uncertain. Looked up from germline, CDR1 is KGHSH and CDR2 is LQKENI. The CDR3 covers 14 residues. Deletions cut 1 base from V and 5 bases from J, with 11 bases between. The CDR3 is CASSPLSIGETQYF. Here the CDR3 DNA reads TGTGCCAGCTCACCACTGTCGATCGGGGAGACCCAGTACTTC. Combining the CDR3 with reference TRBV18 and TRBJ2-5 gives the whole variable domain NAGVMQNPRHLVRRRGQEARLRCSPMKGHSHVYWYRQLPEEGLKFMVYLQKENIIDESGMPKERFSAEFPKEGPSILRIQQVVRGDSAAYFCASSPLSIGETQYFGPGTRLLVL.

This clone was picked up a small number of times. V gene TRBV2 combines with J gene TRBJ1-6; no clear D gene. V dropped 7 bases and J dropped 2 bases, with 9 bases sitting between them. The CDR3 contains 14 residues. Germline assignment: CDR1 SNHLY and CDR2 FYNNEI. DNA for the CDR3: TGTGCCAGCATCCTGAGGCCCTATAATTCACCCCTCCACTTT. This encodes CASILRPYNSPLHF.